What follows are 21 T cell receptor beta chains derived from one specimen sequenced in a study of read filtering for tumor transcriptome and immune sequencing. From 300 to 400 ng of RNA, a library with molecular barcoded alpha/delta and beta/gamma adaptors was made. TCRdb reprocessed the reads with MiXCR, giving one entry per CDR3 protein. This sample has 50,000 or so distinct CDR3 sequences, with around 12% found just once. The sequencing input was a population of CD138-negative cells sorted from bone marrow. The receptors were sampled from a donor aged 40 or older with multiple myeloma.

Ten or more counts support this clonotype. J is TRBJ2-1 and V is TRBV5-1, with 9 bases identical to TRBD2. The CDR3 has 15 residues. V lost 2 bases, J lost 5 bases, and 5 bases stayed unmatched. From germline, CDR1 is SGHRS and CDR2 YFSETQ. The CDR3 region has the DNA TGCGCCAGCAGCTTCGCGGGAGGGATTAACAATGAGCAGTTCTTC. This sequence encodes CASSFAGGINNEQFF.

In this sample, this clonotype turned up many times. The chain is built from TRBV15 and TRBJ2-3; 7 positions agree with TRBD1. V shed 3 bases, J shed 0 bases, and the junction held 9 bases outside the gene matches. The CDR3 spans 17 residues. Looked up from germline, CDR1 is LNHNV and CDR2 is YYDKDF (reference sequence). The CDR3 sequence is CATSSALTGVSTDTQYF. CDR3 DNA: TGTGCCACCAGCAGTGCCCTCACAGGGGTTAGCACAGATACGCAGTATTTT.

This clonotype was observed at least ten times. This chain joins TRBV20-1 and TRBJ2-5; 7 bases are shared with TRBD2. Germline trimming cut 2 bases from V and 2 bases from J; bases unmatched to any gene: 5. Germline CDR1 DFQATT, CDR2 SNEGSKA (reference sequence). This CDR3 has 14 amino acids. This chain's CDR3 is CSARLLADQETQYF. The CDR3 region has the DNA TGCAGTGCTAGACTCCTAGCGGATCAAGAGACCCAGTACTTC.

This clonotype was seen a handful of times. The CDR3 ends on some other residue instead of the conserved phenylalanine or tryptophan, so this is likely a read error. The chain is built from TRBV29-1 and TRBJ2-3; D may correspond to TRBD1 or TRBD2 (7 bases each). CDR3 length: 13 residues. Germline CDR1 SQVTM, CDR2 ANQGSEA. The CDR3 nucleotides are TGCAGCGTTGAAGGGGAGGGGACAGATACACAGTATTCT. Its protein product is CSVEGEGTDTQYS.

This clonotype has a count of ten or more. The J gene is TRBJ2-2, the V gene TRBV2, with 10 bases matching TRBD1. CDR1 and CDR2 from the germline V gene are SNHLY and FYNNEI. Unmatched junction bases numbered 5, after V lost 6 bases and J lost 4 bases. The CDR3 extends over 15 amino acids. The CDR3 is CASRGQGTGTGELFF. The CDR3 DNA is TGTGCCAGCAGGGGACAGGGGACGGGCACCGGGGAGCTGTTTTTT.

Ten or more counts support this clonotype. The genes are TRBV5-5 and TRBJ2-3; D perhaps matches TRBD1 (6 bases). The germline V gene has CDR1 SGHKS and CDR2 YYEKEE (reference sequence). V was shortened by 2 bases and J by 2 bases, with 18 bases between the two germline ends. CDR3 size: 17 residues. The CDR3 loop reads CASSFRQVQSFTDTQYF. The CDR3 DNA reads as TGTGCCAGCAGCTTCCGACAGGTCCAGAGTTTCACAGATACGCAGTATTTT.

Concerning this clonotype: Just one base apart from a much larger clone, this may be a read error. The CDR3 reads CASSRNENQETQYF. In DNA form, the CDR3 reads TGTGCCAGTAGTAGGAACGAGAATCAAGAGACCCAGTACTTC. V and J are TRBV19 and TRBJ2-5; D is ambiguous. The CDR3 runs 14 residues. Germline lookup yields CDR1 LNHDA and CDR2 SQIVND (reference sequence). The germline V and J ends were trimmed by 4 bases and 2 bases, with 11 bases remaining between them.

This clonotype was counted many times. The chain combines TRBV29-1 with TRBJ2-5; D unclear. Germline V gene lookup returns CDR1 SQVTM and CDR2 ANQGSEA. Trimming removed 4 bases at V and 5 bases at J, with 11 bases between. The CDR3 is made up of 12 amino acids. CDR3 sequence: CSVVADPETQYF. DNA for the CDR3: TGCAGCGTTGTAGCAGATCCTGAGACCCAGTACTTC.

At least ten counts were recorded for this clonotype. DNA for the CDR3: TGCAGTGCTAGACAAGGACAGGGTGAGCAGTACTTC. Translation gives CSARQGQGEQYF. The chain combines TRBV20-1 with TRBJ2-7; 8 bases map to TRBD1. Germline V gives CDR1 DFQATT, CDR2 SNEGSKA (reference sequence). Germline trimming cut 2 bases from V and 7 bases from J; bases unmatched to any gene: 4. The CDR3 has 12 residues.

In this sample, this clonotype turned up many times. The chain combines TRBV19 with TRBJ2-3; maybe TRBD1 (7 bases). Trimming stripped 0 bases from V and 2 bases from J, with 12 bases between. CDR3 length: 16 residues. Germline lookup yields CDR1 LNHDA and CDR2 SQIVND (reference sequence). This CDR3 reads CASSIDQGGNTDTQYF. In nucleotides, the CDR3 is TGTGCCAGTAGTATAGATCAGGGGGGAAACACAGATACGCAGTATTTT.

This clonotype turned up a few times. A much larger clone sits a single nucleotide away, making a read error possible. J is TRBJ2-1 and V is TRBV2; tentatively, D is TRBD1 (6 bases). Germline-derived CDR1 and CDR2 are SNHLY and FYNNEI. The CDR3 contains 11 residues. The CDR3 region is CASTTGNGQFF. Written as DNA, the CDR3 is TGTGCCAGTACGACAGGTAATGGGCAGTTCTTC.

This clonotype was counted many times. V and J are TRBV7-2 and TRBJ1-1; D gene uncertain. The CDR3 sequence is 15 residues long. Per germline, CDR1 SGHTA and CDR2 FQGNSA. V was pared by 1 base and J by 0 bases, with 9 bases between. Here the CDR3 reads CASSLDGAVNTEAFF. The DNA for the CDR3 is TGTGCCAGCAGCTTAGATGGCGCAGTGAACACTGAAGCTTTCTTT.

This clonotype was seen ten or more times. The chain uses TRBV5-1 and TRBJ2-5, with D perhaps given as TRBD1 or TRBD2 (5 bases each). Germline V CDR1 and CDR2: SGHRS, YFSETQ. Trimming took 7 bases from V and 2 from J, leaving 15 bases between them. CDR3 length equals 14 residues. Here the CDR3 reads CASRISGGQETQYF. CDR3 DNA sequence: TGCGCCAGCCGAATCTCTGGGGGACAAGAGACCCAGTACTTC.

This clonotype was seen repeatedly, ten times or more. The rearrangement uses TRBV6-6 and TRBJ1-1; perhaps TRBD1 as D (5 bases). Trimming took 8 bases from V and 1 from J, leaving 14 bases between them. CDR3 length: 14 residues. Germline CDR1 reads MNHNY; CDR2 reads SVGAGI (reference sequence). For the CDR3, the DNA is TGTGCCAGCGGGGGATACCAGGGGAACACTGAAGCTTTCTTT. This gives the protein CASGGYQGNTEAFF.

About this clonotype: The conserved final phenylalanine or tryptophan is absent from the CDR3, which likely points to a read error. The rearrangement uses TRBV29-1 and TRBJ2-3; 10 nucleotides line up with TRBD2. Germline values: CDR1 SQVTM, CDR2 ANQGSEA. With 5 bases clipped from V and 2 bases from J, the junction kept 1 base outside the gene matches. The length of the CDR3 is 13 residues. The CDR3 nucleotides read TGCAGCGTTCTAGCGGGAGTCACAGATACGCAGTATCTT. Residues: CSVLAGVTDTQYL.

This clonotype has at least ten counts. V and J are TRBV11-1 and TRBJ2-2; TRBD2 might be the D (5 bases). CDR1 and CDR2 from the germline V gene are SGHAT and FQDESV (reference sequence). The CDR3 runs 14 residues. V gave up 5 bases and J gave up 5 bases, with 12 bases separating them. CDR3 in DNA: TGTGCCAGCAGCGTCAGGACTGTGACCGGGGAGCTGTTTTTT. Encoded protein: CASSVRTVTGELFF.

This clonotype was recorded many times. The rearrangement uses TRBV20-1 and TRBJ2-7; D possibly corresponds to TRBD1 (5 bases). This CDR3 contains 14 residues. Trimming stripped 3 bases from V and 0 bases from J, with 12 bases between. CDR1 is DFQATT, CDR2 SNEGSKA, per germline (reference sequence). In DNA form, the CDR3 reads TGCAGTGCTAGGATCCCAGGGCCCTCCTACGAGCAGTACTTC. Translation gives CSARIPGPSYEQYF.

At least ten counts were recorded for this clonotype. The chain couples TRBV5-4 to TRBJ2-2, with D hard to call. V dropped 0 bases and J dropped 3 bases, with 6 bases sitting between them. The CDR3 contains 14 residues. Looked up from germline, CDR1 is SGHNT and CDR2 is YYREEE (reference sequence). DNA for the CDR3: TGTGCCAGCAGCTTGGACAAACACACCGGGGAGCTGTTTTTT. Translation: CASSLDKHTGELFF.

In regard to this clonotype: A read error is likely here: a far larger clone is one base away. The chain links TRBV7-2 to TRBJ1-5; a weak D match, TRBD1 (6 bases). Germline assignment: CDR1 SGHTA and CDR2 FQGNSA. The CDR3 runs to 13 residues. The CDR3 region is CASSSGASGPLHF. CDR3 DNA sequence: TGTGCCAGCAGTTCGGGGGCCTCTGGGCCCCTGCATTTT.

Turning to this clonotype: This may stem from a read error, because a much larger clone lies one nucleotide away. The J gene is TRBJ2-1, the V gene TRBV29-1; 9 nucleotides agree with TRBD2. Germline loops: CDR1 SQVTM, CDR2 ANQGSEA. CDR3 size: 12 residues. The CDR3 bases are TGCAGCGTGACTAGCGGTTACAATGAGCAGTCCTTC. This translates into CSVTSGYNEQSF.

This clonotype occurred many times. V and J are TRBV6-1 and TRBJ1-1; no clear D gene. Trimming shortened V by 6 bases and J by 3 bases, and 17 bases separated the two germline ends. The CDR3 covers 15 residues. The germline V gene has CDR1 MNHNS and CDR2 SASEGT. CDR3 sequence reads: CASRPDREGYTEAFF. For the CDR3, the DNA is TGTGCCAGCAGACCCGACCGTGAGGGTTACACTGAAGCTTTCTTT.